These T cell receptor beta chains were read from a single sample in a study of blood T cell repertoires in COVID-19. Assay used: immunoSEQ multiplex PCR; TCRdb lists only in-frame clones, some missing. The sample records tens of thousands of clones, approximately 82% being singletons. Sequenced sample: peripheral blood. These receptor sequences come from a man between 60 and 75 years old with acute or convalescent COVID-19. Both conserved end residues are part of each CDR3. A D gene is named only where the DNA matches it firmly. Clone size appears in some rows only: once, few, many, or a class for an expanded clone.

clone_size	v_call	d_call	cdr3_length	j_call	cdr3_aa
once	TRBV5-1	TRBD1	15	TRBJ1-5	CASSSTGQGNQPQHF
few	TRBV29-1	.	13	TRBJ2-3	CSVVVGHTDTQYF
.	TRBV7-6	TRBD2	19	TRBJ2-3	CASSLARVAAGGSTDTQYF
.	TRBV5-8	TRBD2	15	TRBJ2-1	CASSLRGGTYNEQFF
.	TRBV7-9	.	15	TRBJ1-5	CASSPRGTGNQPQHF
.	TRBV9	TRBD2	16	TRBJ2-1	CASSVAGAGGYNEQFF
.	TRBV12-3/TRBV12-4	TRBD1	13	TRBJ2-7	CASRDRQGWEQYF
.	TRBV10-2	TRBD1	15	TRBJ1-2	CASSPASGTAYGYTF
.	TRBV7-3	.	16	TRBJ2-6	CASSPTVTLGANVLTF
.	TRBV7-3	TRBD2	15	TRBJ2-1	CASSPLSGGYNEQFF
few	TRBV18	TRBD1	15	TRBJ1-6	CASSLGQGTPSPLHF
.	TRBV18	TRBD1	21	TRBJ2-6	CASSLGQGVNHQTSGANVLTF
few	TRBV30	.	15	TRBJ1-3	CAWSEGHTSGNTIYF
.	TRBV6-1	.	13	TRBJ1-1	CASSDRDRTEAFF
.	TRBV18	.	12	TRBJ1-1	CASAAANTEAFF
.	TRBV21-1	.	14	TRBJ1-6	CASSKEQGDSPLHF
.	TRBV21-1	.	16	TRBJ1-2	CASRLSSKVGGYGYTF
.	TRBV15	.	16	TRBJ1-1	CATSRERNAPVAEAFF
.	TRBV7-9	.	14	TRBJ2-2	CASSSSHTPGELFF
few	TRBV7-9	.	15	TRBJ1-1	CASSLKLGRDTEAFF
.	TRBV5-4	TRBD2	14	TRBJ2-3	CASGPGGRTDTQYF
.	TRBV11-2	TRBD2	17	TRBJ2-3	CASSLGRGGRLADTQYF
.	TRBV19	.	14	TRBJ1-1	CASSTNMAAAEAFF
.	TRBV12-3/TRBV12-4	.	13	TRBJ2-7	CASSPTGQAEQYF
.	TRBV9	.	10	TRBJ1-1	CASSGRGTFF
.	TRBV28	.	16	TRBJ2-5	CASSIQEVSYQETQYF
.	TRBV27	.	15	TRBJ1-6	CASSSGGGMNSPLHF
.	TRBV7-3	.	15	TRBJ2-2	CASSSYLGVAGELFF
once	TRBV6-6	TRBD1	13	TRBJ1-5	CASSPQGDQPQHF
.	TRBV12-3/TRBV12-4	TRBD2	13	TRBJ2-3	CASSVSGGDTQYF
.	TRBV6-6	.	15	TRBJ1-1	CASAPVQGGYTEAFF
.	TRBV28	.	14	TRBJ1-1	CASRPGSMNTEAFF
.	TRBV20-1	.	15	TRBJ1-6	CSASRDSSYNSPLHF
once	TRBV19	TRBD1	15	TRBJ1-5	CASSIPGQGSQPQHF
.	TRBV9	.	14	TRBJ1-3	CASSAPGAGNTIYF